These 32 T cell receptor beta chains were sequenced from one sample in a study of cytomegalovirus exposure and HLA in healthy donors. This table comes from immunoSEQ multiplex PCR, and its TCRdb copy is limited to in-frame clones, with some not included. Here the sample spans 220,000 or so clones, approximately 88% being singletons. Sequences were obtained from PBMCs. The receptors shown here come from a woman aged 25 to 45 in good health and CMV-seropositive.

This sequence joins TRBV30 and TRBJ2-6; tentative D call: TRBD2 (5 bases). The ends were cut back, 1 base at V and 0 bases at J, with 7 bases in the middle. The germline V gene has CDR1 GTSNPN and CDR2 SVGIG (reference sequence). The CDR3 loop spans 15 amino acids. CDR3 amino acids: CAWSGRDSGANVLTF. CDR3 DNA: TGTGCCTGGAGTGGACGGGACTCTGGGGCCAACGTCCTGACTTTC.

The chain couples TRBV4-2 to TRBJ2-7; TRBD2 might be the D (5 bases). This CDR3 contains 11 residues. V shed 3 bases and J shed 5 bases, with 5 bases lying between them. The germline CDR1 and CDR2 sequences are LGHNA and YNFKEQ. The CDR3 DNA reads TGTGCCAGCAGCCAGGGAGACGAGCAGTACTTC. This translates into CASSQGDEQYF.

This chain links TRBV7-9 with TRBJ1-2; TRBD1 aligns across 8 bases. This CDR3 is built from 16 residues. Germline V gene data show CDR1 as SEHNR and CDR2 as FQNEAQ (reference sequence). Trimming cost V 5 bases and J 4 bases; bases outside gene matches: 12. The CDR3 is CASSRGDGDRIYGYTF. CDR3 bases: TGTGCCAGCAGCCGCGGGGACGGGGACAGGATCTATGGCTACACCTTC. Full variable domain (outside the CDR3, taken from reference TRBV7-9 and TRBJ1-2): DTGVSQNPRHKITKRGQNVTFRCDPISEHNRLYWYRQTLGQGPEFLTYFQNEAQLEKSRLLSDRFSAERPKGSFSTLEIQRTEQGDSAMYLCASSRGDGDRIYGYTFGSGTRLTVV.

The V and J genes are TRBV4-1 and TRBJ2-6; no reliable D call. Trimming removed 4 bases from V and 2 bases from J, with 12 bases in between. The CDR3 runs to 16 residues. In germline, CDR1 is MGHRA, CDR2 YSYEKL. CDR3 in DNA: TGCGCCAGCAGCCCCCCAGGTGAGACTGGGGCCAACGTCCTGACTTTC. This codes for CASSPPGETGANVLTF.

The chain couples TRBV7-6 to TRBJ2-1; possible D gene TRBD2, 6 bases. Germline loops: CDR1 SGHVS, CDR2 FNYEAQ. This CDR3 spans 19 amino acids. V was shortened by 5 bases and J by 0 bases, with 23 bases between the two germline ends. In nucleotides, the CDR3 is TGTGCCAGCAGCCCTTACCGGGGGACGGGGAAAAGCTCCTACAATGAGCAGTTCTTC. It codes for CASSPYRGTGKSSYNEQFF.

For the CDR3, the DNA is TGTGCCAGCACCCTGAAGGAGACCCAGTACTTC. This encodes CASTLKETQYF. The rearrangement joins TRBV6-1 to TRBJ2-5; no clear D. The V gene lost 7 bases and the J gene lost 5 bases, with 8 bases spanning the gap. The germline CDR1 and CDR2 sequences are MNHNS and SASEGT. The CDR3 runs 11 residues.

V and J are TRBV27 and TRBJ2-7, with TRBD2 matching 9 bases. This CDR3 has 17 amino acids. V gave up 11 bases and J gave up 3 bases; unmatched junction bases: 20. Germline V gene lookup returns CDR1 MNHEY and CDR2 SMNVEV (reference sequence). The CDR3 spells CAWYRREGHTKIYEQYF. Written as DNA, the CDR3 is TGTGCCTGGTACCGGCGGGAGGGCCATACAAAAATCTACGAGCAGTACTTC.

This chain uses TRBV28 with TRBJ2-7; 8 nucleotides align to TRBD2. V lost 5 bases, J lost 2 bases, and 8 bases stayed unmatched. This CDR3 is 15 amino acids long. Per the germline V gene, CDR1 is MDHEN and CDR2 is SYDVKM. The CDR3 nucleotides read TGTGCCAGCAGTCAAACACTAGCGGTTGCCTACGAGCAGTACTTC. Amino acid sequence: CASSQTLAVAYEQYF.

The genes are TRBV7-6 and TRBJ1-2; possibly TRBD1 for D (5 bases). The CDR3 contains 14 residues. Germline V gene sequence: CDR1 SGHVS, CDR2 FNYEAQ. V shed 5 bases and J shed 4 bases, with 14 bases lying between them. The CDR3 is CASSQGRGSYGYTF. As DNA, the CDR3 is TGTGCCAGCAGCCAAGGGAGGGGTAGCTATGGCTACACCTTC.

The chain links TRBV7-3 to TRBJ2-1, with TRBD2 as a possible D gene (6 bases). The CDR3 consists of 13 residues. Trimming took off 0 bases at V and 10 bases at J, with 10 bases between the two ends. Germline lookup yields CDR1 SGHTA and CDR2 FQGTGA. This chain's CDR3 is CASSLTSGREQFF. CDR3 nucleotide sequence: TGTGCCAGCAGCTTAACCTCGGGGAGGGAGCAGTTCTTC.

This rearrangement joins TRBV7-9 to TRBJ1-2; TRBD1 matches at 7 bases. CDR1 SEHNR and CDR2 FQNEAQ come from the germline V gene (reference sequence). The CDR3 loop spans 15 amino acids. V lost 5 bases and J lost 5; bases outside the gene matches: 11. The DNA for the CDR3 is TGTGCCAGCAGCGGGCCGGGACAGTGGGGTTATGGCTACACCTTC. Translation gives CASSGPGQWGYGYTF. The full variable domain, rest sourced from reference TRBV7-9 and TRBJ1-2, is DTGVSQNPRHKITKRGQNVTFRCDPISEHNRLYWYRQTLGQGPEFLTYFQNEAQLEKSRLLSDRFSAERPKGSFSTLEIQRTEQGDSAMYLCASSGPGQWGYGYTFGSGTRLTVV.

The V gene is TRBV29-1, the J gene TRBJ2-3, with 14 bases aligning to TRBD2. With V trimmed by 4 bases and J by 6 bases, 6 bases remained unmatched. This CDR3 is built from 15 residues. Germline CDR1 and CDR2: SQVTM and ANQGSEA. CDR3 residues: CSVAGTSGSEDTQYF. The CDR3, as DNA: TGCAGCGTTGCCGGGACTAGCGGGAGTGAGGATACGCAGTATTTT.

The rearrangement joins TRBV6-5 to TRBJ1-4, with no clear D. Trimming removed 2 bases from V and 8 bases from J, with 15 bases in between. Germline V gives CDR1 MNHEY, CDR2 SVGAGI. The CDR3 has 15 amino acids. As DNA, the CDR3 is TGTGCCAGCAGTTACCAAAGCGGCCCTGGGGAAAAACTGTTTTTT. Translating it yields CASSYQSGPGEKLFF.

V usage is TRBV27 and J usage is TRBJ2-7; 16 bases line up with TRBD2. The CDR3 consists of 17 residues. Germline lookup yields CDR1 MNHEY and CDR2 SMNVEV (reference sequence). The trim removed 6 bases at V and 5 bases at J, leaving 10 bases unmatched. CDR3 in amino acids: CASRPGLAGGPRNEQYF. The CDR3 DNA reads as TGTGCCAGCAGACCGGGACTAGCGGGAGGGCCGAGAAACGAGCAGTACTTC.

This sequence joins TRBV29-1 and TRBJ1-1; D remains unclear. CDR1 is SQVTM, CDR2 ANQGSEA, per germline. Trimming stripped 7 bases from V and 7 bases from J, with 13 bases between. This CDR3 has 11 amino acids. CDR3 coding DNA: TGCAGCGCCATTCCCCAGCTTGAAGCTTTCTTT. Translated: CSAIPQLEAFF.

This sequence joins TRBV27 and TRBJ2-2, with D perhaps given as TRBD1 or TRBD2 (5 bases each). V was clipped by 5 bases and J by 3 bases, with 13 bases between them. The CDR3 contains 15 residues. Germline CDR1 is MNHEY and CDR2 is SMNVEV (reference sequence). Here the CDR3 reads CASSEGTGYTGELFF. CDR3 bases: TGTGCCAGCAGTGAAGGGACCGGGTACACCGGGGAGCTGTTTTTT.

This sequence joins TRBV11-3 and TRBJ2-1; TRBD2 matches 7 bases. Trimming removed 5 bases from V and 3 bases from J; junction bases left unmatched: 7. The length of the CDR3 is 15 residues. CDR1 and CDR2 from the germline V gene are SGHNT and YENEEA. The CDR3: CASSLPGGDYNEQFF. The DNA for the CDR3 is TGTGCCAGCAGCCTACCGGGGGGAGACTACAATGAGCAGTTCTTC.

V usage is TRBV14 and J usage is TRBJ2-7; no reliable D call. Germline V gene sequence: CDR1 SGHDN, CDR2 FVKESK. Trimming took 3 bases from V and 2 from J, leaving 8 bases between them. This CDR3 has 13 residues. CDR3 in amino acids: CASSQELTYEQYF. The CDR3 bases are TGTGCCAGCAGCCAGGAACTGACCTACGAGCAGTACTTC.

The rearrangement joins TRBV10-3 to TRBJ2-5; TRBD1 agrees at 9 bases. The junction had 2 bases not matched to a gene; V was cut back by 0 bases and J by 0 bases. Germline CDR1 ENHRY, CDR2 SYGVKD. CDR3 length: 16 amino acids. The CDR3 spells CAISESTGGYQETQYF. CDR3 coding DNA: TGTGCCATCAGTGAGTCGACAGGGGGGTACCAAGAGACCCAGTACTTC.

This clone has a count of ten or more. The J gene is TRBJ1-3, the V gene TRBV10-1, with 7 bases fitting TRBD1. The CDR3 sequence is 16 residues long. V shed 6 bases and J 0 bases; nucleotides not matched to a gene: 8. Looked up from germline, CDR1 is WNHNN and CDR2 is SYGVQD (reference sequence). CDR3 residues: CASSAGGQSSGNTIYF. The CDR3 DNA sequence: TGCGCCAGCAGCGCCGGGGGACAGAGCTCTGGAAACACCATATATTTT.

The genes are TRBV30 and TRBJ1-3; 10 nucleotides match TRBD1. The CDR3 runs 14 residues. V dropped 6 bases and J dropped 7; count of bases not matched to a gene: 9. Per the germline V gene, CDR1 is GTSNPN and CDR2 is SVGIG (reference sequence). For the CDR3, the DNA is TGTGCCTGTTTACGCAGGGACAGGGGCAACACCATATATTTT. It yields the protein CACLRRDRGNTIYF.

CDR3 sequence reads: CAVLNLGLRSYTF. The CDR3 DNA sequence: TGTGCCGTCTTAAACCTGGGGTTGAGGAGCTACACCTTC. V and J are TRBV6-5 and TRBJ1-2; D remains unclear. CDR3 length: 13 amino acids. V gave up 11 bases and J gave up 9 bases, with 22 bases separating them. Germline V gives CDR1 MNHEY, CDR2 SVGAGI.

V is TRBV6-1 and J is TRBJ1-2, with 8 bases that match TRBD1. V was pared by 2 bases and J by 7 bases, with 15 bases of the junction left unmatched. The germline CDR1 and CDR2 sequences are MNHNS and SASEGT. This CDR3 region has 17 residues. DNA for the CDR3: TGTGCCAGCAGTGAAATCCTGCGGACGGACAGGGCCGGTGGCTACACCTTC. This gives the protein CASSEILRTDRAGGYTF.

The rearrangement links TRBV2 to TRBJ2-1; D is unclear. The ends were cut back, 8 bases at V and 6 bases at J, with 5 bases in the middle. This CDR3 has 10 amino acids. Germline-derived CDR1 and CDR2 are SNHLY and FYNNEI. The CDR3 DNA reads TGTGCCAGCGACGGCAATGAGCAGTTCTTC. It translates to CASDGNEQFF. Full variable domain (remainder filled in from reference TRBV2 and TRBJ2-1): EPEVTQTPSHQVTQMGQEVILRCVPISNHLYFYWYRQILGQKVEFLVSFYNNEISEKSEIFDDQFSVERPDGSNFTLKIRSTKLEDSAMYFCASDGNEQFFGPGTRLTVL.

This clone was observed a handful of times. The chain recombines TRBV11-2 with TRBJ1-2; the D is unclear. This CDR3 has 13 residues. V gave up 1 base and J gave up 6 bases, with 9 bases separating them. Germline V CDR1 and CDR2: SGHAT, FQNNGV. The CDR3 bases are TGTGCCAGCAGCTTAGGGATCGGGAATGGCTACACCTTC. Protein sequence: CASSLGIGNGYTF.

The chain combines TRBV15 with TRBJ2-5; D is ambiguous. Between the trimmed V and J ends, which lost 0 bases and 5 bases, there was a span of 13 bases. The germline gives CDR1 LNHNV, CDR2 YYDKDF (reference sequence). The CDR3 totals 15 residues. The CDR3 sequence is CATSRDSRVGETQYF. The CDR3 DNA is TGTGCCACCAGCAGAGATTCTAGGGTCGGCGAGACCCAGTACTTC.

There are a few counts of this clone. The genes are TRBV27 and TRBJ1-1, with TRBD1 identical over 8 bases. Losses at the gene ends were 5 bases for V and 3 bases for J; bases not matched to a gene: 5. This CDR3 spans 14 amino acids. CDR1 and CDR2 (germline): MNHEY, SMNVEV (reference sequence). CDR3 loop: CASSQTGVYTEAFF. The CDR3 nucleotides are TGTGCCAGCAGTCAGACAGGGGTTTACACTGAAGCTTTCTTT.

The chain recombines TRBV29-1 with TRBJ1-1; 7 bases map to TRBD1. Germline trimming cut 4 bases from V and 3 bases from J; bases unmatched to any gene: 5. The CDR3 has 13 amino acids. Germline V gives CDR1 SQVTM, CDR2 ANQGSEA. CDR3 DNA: TGCAGCGTTGCAGGGGGATCTCACACTGAAGCTTTCTTT. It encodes CSVAGGSHTEAFF.

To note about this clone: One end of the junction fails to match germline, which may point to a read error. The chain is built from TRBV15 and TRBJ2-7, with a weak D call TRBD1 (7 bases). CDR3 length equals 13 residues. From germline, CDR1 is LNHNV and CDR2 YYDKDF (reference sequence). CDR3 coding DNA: TGTGCCACCAGCAGAGATCTGAGGCGGGACAGAGGCTTC. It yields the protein CATSRDLRRDRGF. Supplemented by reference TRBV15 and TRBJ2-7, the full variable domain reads DAMVIQNPRYQVTQFGKPVTLSCSQTLNHNVMYWYQQKSSQAPKLLFHYYDKDFNNEADTPDNFQSRRPNTSFCFLDIRSPGLGDTAMYLCATSRDLRRDRGFGPGTRLTVT.

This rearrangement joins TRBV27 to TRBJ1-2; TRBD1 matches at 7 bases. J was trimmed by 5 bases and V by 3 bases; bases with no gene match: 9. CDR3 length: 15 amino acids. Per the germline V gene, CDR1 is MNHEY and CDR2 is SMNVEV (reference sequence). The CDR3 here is CASSLEGAFGYGYTF. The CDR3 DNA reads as TGTGCCAGCAGTTTGGAGGGGGCGTTTGGGTATGGCTACACCTTC.

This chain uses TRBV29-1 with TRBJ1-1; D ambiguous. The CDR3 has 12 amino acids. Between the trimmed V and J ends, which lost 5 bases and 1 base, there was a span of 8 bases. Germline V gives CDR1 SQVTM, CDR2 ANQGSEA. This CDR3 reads CSVLYGNTEAFF. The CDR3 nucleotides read TGCAGCGTTTTATATGGGAACACTGAAGCTTTCTTT.

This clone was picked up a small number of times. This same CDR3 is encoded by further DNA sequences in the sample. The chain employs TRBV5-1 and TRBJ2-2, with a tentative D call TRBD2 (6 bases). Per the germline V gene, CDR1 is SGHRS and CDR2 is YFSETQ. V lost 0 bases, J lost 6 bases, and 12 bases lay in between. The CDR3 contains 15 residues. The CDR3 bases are TGCGCCAGCAGCTTGGCGGGACTTAGGGCCGGGGAGCTGTTTTTT. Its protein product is CASSLAGLRAGELFF. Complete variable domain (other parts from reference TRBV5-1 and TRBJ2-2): KAGVTQTPRYLIKTRGQQVTLSCSPISGHRSVSWYQQTPGQGLQFLFEYFSETQRNKGNFPGRFSGRQFSNSRSEMNVSTLELGDSALYLCASSLAGLRAGELFFGEGSRLTVL.